Below are 17 T cell receptor beta chains sequenced from a single sample in a study of blood T cells in healthy people across ages. Alongside a J-beta primer mix, a sample-barcoded 5' primer served in a second PCR lasting roughly 7 to 11 cycles. MiXCR, applied by TCRdb to the 5' RACE reads, yields one record per CDR3 protein. The profile shows 780,000 or so distinct CDR3 sequences, more than 50% of them singletons. Input material: blood. The receptor set was obtained from a man aged 40-55 years in good health.

This sequence joins TRBV7-2 and TRBJ2-1; D is unclear. From germline, CDR1 is SGHTA and CDR2 FQGNSA. V was clipped by 1 base and J by 8 bases, with 6 bases between them. The CDR3 is 12 amino acids. The CDR3: CASSLVNHEQFF. Here the CDR3 DNA reads TGTGCCAGCAGCTTAGTGAACCATGAGCAGTTCTTC.

This clonotype was counted only a few times. This chain connects TRBV15 to TRBJ1-2, with D perhaps TRBD1 (5 bases). Germline CDR1 reads LNHNV; CDR2 reads YYDKDF (reference sequence). Trimming took 5 bases from V and 6 from J, leaving 25 bases between them. The CDR3 has 17 amino acids. The CDR3 protein is CATSVGFRRGGFDGYTF. CDR3 bases: TGTGCCACCAGCGTCGGGTTCCGGCGGGGGGGATTCGATGGCTACACCTTC.

CDR3 region: CASSLLRGNEQFF. The CDR3 nucleotides read TGCGCCAGCAGCTTGTTGAGGGGCAATGAGCAGTTCTTC. The rearrangement links TRBV5-1 to TRBJ2-1; D possibly uses TRBD1 or TRBD2 (5 bases each). The germline V gene encodes CDR1 SGHRS and CDR2 YFSETQ. This CDR3 is built from 13 residues. V was clipped by 1 base and J by 6 bases, with 8 bases between them.

The CDR3, as DNA: TGCAGCGTTCATGTCTCCACTGAAGCTTTCTTT. It is translated as CSVHVSTEAFF. V is TRBV29-1 and J is TRBJ1-1; D uncertain. CDR1 SQVTM and CDR2 ANQGSEA come from the germline V gene. V was shortened by 5 bases and J by 4 bases, with 8 bases between the two germline ends. This CDR3 is 11 amino acids long.

V usage is TRBV7-8 and J usage is TRBJ2-3, with TRBD2 matching 9 bases. Germline V lookup: CDR1 SGHVS, CDR2 FQNEAQ. Unmatched junction bases numbered 10, after V lost 5 bases and J lost 4 bases. This CDR3 spans 16 amino acids. The CDR3 nucleotides are TGTGCCAGCAGCAAAAAGCGGGGGGTATTCCCAGATACGCAGTATTTT. Translation: CASSKKRGVFPDTQYF. Variable domain in full (rest from reference TRBV7-8 and TRBJ2-3): GAGVSQSPRYKVAKRGQDVALRCDPISGHVSLFWYQQALGQGPEFLTYFQNEAQLDKSGLPSDRFFAERPEGSVSTLKIQRTQQEDSAVYLCASSKKRGVFPDTQYFGPGTRLTVL.

The CDR3 DNA sequence: TGTGCCATCAGACCTACAGGAAGCGGCACAGATACGCAGTATTTT. Translated: CAIRPTGSGTDTQYF. J is TRBJ2-3 and V is TRBV10-3, with D possibly being TRBD1 (5 bases). With 6 bases removed from V and 1 base from J, the gap between germline ends came to 14 bases. The CDR3 extends over 15 amino acids. Germline V lookup: CDR1 ENHRY, CDR2 SYGVKD.

The CDR3 DNA sequence: TGTGCCAGCAGCCCTGGGACAGTTTCATATGGCTACACCTTC. This translates into CASSPGTVSYGYTF. This chain links TRBV7-2 with TRBJ1-2, with TRBD1 matching 7 bases. The CDR3 has 14 residues. Looked up from germline, CDR1 is SGHTA and CDR2 is FQGNSA. The V segment lost 5 bases and the J segment 5 bases; nucleotides outside the gene matches: 8.

V usage is TRBV6-2 or TRBV6-3 and J usage is TRBJ1-1; TRBD1 matches 8 bases. The trim removed 8 bases at V and 7 bases at J, leaving 6 bases unmatched. The CDR3 runs 12 residues. From germline, CDR1 is MNHEY and CDR2 SVGEGT. CDR3: CASGDRRVEAFF. In nucleotides, the CDR3 is TGTGCCAGCGGGGACAGGCGAGTTGAAGCTTTCTTT.

The chain has TRBV7-2 and TRBJ2-1; D assignment may be TRBD1 or TRBD2 (7 bases each). The CDR3 runs 19 residues. Germline V gene data show CDR1 as SGHTA and CDR2 as FQGNSA. V lost 5 bases to trimming and J lost 0 bases, with 23 bases between them. The CDR3 DNA sequence: TGTGCCAGCAGCACCAGGGGGGGAGGGGGATTAAGCTCCTACAATGAGCAGTTCTTC. It is translated as CASSTRGGGGLSSYNEQFF. Full variable domain (rest looked up from reference TRBV7-2 and TRBJ2-1): GAGVSQSPSNKVTEKGKDVELRCDPISGHTALYWYRQSLGQGLEFLIYFQGNSAPDKSGLPSDRFSAERTGGSVSTLTIQRTQQEDSAVYLCASSTRGGGGLSSYNEQFFGPGTRLTVL.

DNA for the CDR3: TGTGCCAGCAGTCCCATGGGCGCGGGACTTTATGGCTACACCTTC. It yields the protein CASSPMGAGLYGYTF. V and J are TRBV12-3 or TRBV12-4 and TRBJ1-2; possible D gene TRBD1, 5 bases. The ends were cut back, 5 bases at V and 5 bases at J, with 18 bases in the middle. This CDR3 is 15 amino acids long.

The chain is built from TRBV6-2 or TRBV6-3 and TRBJ2-6, with D perhaps assigned TRBD1 or TRBD2 (5 bases each). CDR3 length: 20 amino acids. Trimming took 6 bases from V and 2 from J, leaving 26 bases between them. Germline V gene data show CDR1 as MNHEY and CDR2 as SVGEGT. The CDR3 loop reads CASRGPDSLTISTGANVLTF. The CDR3 bases are TGTGCCAGCAGGGGACCTGACAGCTTAACGATCAGCACTGGGGCCAACGTCCTGACTTTC.

The chain has TRBV28 and TRBJ2-3; unclear D gene. This CDR3 spans 12 amino acids. V lost 6 bases, J lost 6 bases, and 10 bases lay in between. The germline V gene encodes CDR1 MDHEN and CDR2 SYDVKM. The DNA for the CDR3 is TGTGCCAGCAGGGTCCCCACGGATACGCAGTATTTT. Amino acids: CASRVPTDTQYF.

The CDR3 DNA reads TGTGCCACCAGCGGACAGGGTGGGGGCACTGAAGCTTTCTTT. Encoded protein: CATSGQGGGTEAFF. The rearrangement joins TRBV15 to TRBJ1-1, with 8 bases lining up with TRBD1. Germline CDR1 LNHNV, CDR2 YYDKDF (reference sequence). The CDR3 sequence is 14 residues long. J was trimmed by 4 bases and V by 5 bases; bases with no gene match: 6.

V is TRBV28 and J is TRBJ2-3, with 12 bases that match TRBD2. Germline V gene sequence: CDR1 MDHEN, CDR2 SYDVKM. The CDR3 contains 17 residues. After removal of 4 bases from V and 2 bases from J, the junction contained 7 bases not matched to a gene. As DNA, the CDR3 is TGTGCCAGCAGTTCCTCCACTAGCGGGAGGAACACAGATACGCAGTATTTT. It is translated as CASSSSTSGRNTDTQYF.

The chain links TRBV5-1 to TRBJ2-3, with D possibly called TRBD1 or TRBD2 (5 bases each). V lost 4 bases to trimming and J lost 6 bases, with 15 bases between them. CDR3 length: 14 residues. CDR1 is SGHRS and CDR2 is YFSETQ in the germline V gene. The CDR3 nucleotides read TGCGCCAGCAGCATTGGCCTAGAGGGGGATACGCAGTATTTT. As protein: CASSIGLEGDTQYF.

The chain has TRBV29-1 and TRBJ2-5; 8 bases map to TRBD1. The CDR3 spans 13 residues. The V and J ends lost 4 bases and 9 bases, in that order; junction bases with no gene match: 10. The germline gives CDR1 SQVTM, CDR2 ANQGSEA. Here the CDR3 reads CSVGWTGLGAQYF. The CDR3 DNA follows: TGCAGCGTTGGCTGGACAGGGTTGGGTGCCCAGTACTTC.

The J gene is TRBJ2-1, the V gene TRBV4-1; D gene ambiguous. With 4 bases removed from V and 5 bases from J, the gap between germline ends came to 12 bases. The CDR3 contains 14 residues. Germline CDR1 reads MGHRA; CDR2 reads YSYEKL. The chain's CDR3 is CASSPQIGDNEQFF. In DNA, the CDR3 is TGCGCCAGCAGCCCTCAAATAGGCGACAATGAGCAGTTCTTC.